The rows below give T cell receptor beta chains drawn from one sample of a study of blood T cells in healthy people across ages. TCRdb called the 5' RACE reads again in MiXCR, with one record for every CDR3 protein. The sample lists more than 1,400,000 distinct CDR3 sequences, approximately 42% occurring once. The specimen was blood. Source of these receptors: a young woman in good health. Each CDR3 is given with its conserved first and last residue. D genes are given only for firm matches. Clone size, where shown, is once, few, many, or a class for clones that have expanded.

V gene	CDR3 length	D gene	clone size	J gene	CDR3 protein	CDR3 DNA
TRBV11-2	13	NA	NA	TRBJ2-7	CASSLSDVYEQYF	TGTGCCAGCAGCTTATCGGACGTCTACGAGCAGTACTTC
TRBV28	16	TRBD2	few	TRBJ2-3	CASTGPLAGGRDTQYF	TGTGCCAGCACCGGGCCACTAGCGGGGGGTAGAGATACGCAGTATTTT
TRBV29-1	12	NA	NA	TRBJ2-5	CSTRGPELEQYF	TGCAGCACCCGGGGGCCGGAACTTGAGCAGTACTTC
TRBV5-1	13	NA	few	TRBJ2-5	CASAPEPGETQYF	TGCGCCAGCGCCCCCGAACCGGGAGAGACCCAGTACTTC
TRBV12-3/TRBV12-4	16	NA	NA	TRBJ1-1	CASTLRTGPWVIEAFF	TGTGCCAGCACCCTTAGGACGGGTCCCTGGGTGATTGAAGCTTTCTTT
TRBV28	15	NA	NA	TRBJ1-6	CAGSRVGNTNSPLHF	TGTGCCGGCAGCCGCGTGGGAAATACAAATTCACCCCTCCACTTT
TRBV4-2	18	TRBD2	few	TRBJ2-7	CASSPTTSAGGSSYEQYF	TGTGCCAGCAGCCCAACGACCTCAGCGGGCGGGAGCTCCTACGAGCAGTACTTC
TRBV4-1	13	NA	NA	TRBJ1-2	CASSRDRSGGYTF	TGCGCCAGCAGCCGAGACCGCTCGGGGGGCTACACCTTC
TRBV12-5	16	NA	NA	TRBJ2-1	CASGLVGAGIYNEQFF	TGTGCTAGTGGTTTGGTAGGTGCCGGGATCTACAATGAGCAGTTCTTC
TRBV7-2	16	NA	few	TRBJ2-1	CASSLARGTGRNEQFF	TGTGCCAGCAGCTTAGCTCGGGGGACTGGAAGAAATGAGCAGTTCTTC
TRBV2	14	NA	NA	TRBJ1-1	CASRNLQRFTEAFF	TGTGCCAGCAGGAACCTTCAGAGGTTCACTGAAGCTTTCTTT
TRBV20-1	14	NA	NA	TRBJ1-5	CSARTGPSNQPQHF	TGCAGTGCTAGGACAGGCCCCTCCAATCAGCCCCAGCATTTT
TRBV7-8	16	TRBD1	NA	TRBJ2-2	CASSPFRQGLPGELFF	TGTGCCAGCAGCCCATTCCGACAGGGCCTACCCGGGGAGCTGTTTTTT
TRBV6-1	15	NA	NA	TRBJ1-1	CASRRGAGLNTEAFF	TGTGCCAGCAGGAGGGGGGCAGGGTTGAACACTGAAGCTTTCTTT
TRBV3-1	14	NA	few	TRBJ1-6	CASSRMRGTSPLHF	TGTGCCAGCAGCCGTATGAGGGGAACTTCACCCCTCCACTTT
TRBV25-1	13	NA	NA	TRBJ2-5	CASRDGARETQYF	TGTGCCAGCAGGGACGGGGCAAGGGAGACCCAGTACTTC
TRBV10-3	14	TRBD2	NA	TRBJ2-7	CAISPSGGSYEQYF	TGTGCCATCAGCCCCAGCGGGGGGAGCTACGAGCAGTACTTC
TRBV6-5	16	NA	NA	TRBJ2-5	CASSYIPSGTGETQYF	TGTGCCAGCAGTTATATCCCTAGCGGGACAGGAGAGACCCAGTACTTC
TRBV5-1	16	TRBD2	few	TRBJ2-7	CASSSSSDAGGIEQYF	TGCGCCAGCAGCTCCTCCTCCGACGCGGGGGGTATCGAGCAGTACTTC
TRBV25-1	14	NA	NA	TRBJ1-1	CASRLRDMNTETFF	TGTGCCAGCAGACTAAGGGACATGAACACTGAAACTTTCTTT
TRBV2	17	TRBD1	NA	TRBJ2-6	CASSGDRARSGANVLTF	TGTGCCAGCAGTGGGGACAGGGCAAGGTCTGGGGCCAACGTCCTGACTTTC
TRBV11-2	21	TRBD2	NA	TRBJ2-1	CASSLLGSAGRTSYSYNEQFF	TGTGCCAGCAGCCTCCTTGGGTCAGCGGGACGGACGTCTTACTCCTACAATGAGCAGTTCTTC
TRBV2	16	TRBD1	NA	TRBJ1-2	CASSPDRGDLDYGYTF	TGTGCCAGCAGCCCGGACAGGGGGGATCTGGACTATGGCTACACCTTC
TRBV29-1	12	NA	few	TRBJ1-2	CSVDRGAYGYTF	TGCAGCGTTGATCGGGGAGCGTATGGCTACACCTTC
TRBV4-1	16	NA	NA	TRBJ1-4	CASSSLRAGVNEKLFF	TGCGCCAGCAGCTCCTTGAGAGCAGGAGTTAATGAAAAACTGTTTTTT
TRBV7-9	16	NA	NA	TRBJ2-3	CASSPLETGATDTQYF	TGTGCCAGCAGCCCATTGGAAACAGGAGCCACAGATACGCAGTATTTT
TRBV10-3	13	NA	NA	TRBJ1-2	CAITARDFYGYTF	TGTGCCATCACCGCGCGAGATTTCTATGGCTACACCTTC
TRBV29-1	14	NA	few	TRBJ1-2	CSVEEIGGSNGYTF	TGCAGCGTTGAAGAGATAGGAGGTTCCAATGGCTACACCTTC
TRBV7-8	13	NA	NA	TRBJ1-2	CASSNGPGYGYTF	TGTGCCAGCAGCAACGGCCCCGGCTATGGCTACACCTTC
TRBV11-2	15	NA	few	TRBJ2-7	CASSSTGGSGYEQYF	TGTGCCAGCAGCTCTACCGGGGGTAGCGGCTACGAGCAGTACTTC
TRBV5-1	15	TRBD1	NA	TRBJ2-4	CASRPGTVGKNIQYF	TGCGCCAGCAGACCCGGGACAGTTGGCAAAAACATTCAGTACTTC
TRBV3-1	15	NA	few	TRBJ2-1	CASSQGAGPKNEQFF	TGTGCCAGCAGCCAAGGGGCGGGGCCTAAAAATGAGCAGTTCTTC